Sequencing of this T cell receptor beta chain was carried out in a study of blood T cell repertoires in COVID-19. Method: immunoSEQ multiplex PCR; TCRdb's copy keeps in-frame clones and lacks some. The sample has 50,000 to 55,000 clones, around 85% seen once. The CDR3 totals 17 residues. Germline V lookup: CDR1 GTSNPN, CDR2 SVGIG (reference sequence). With 4 bases removed from V and 4 bases from J, the gap between germline ends came to 25 bases. Sequences were obtained from peripheral blood. The V and J genes are TRBV30 and TRBJ1-2; no clear D gene. This receptor was obtained from a man aged 55 to 70 with acute or convalescent COVID-19. CDR3 loop: CAWTKEKGVPLIYGYTF. The CDR3 nucleotides are TGTGCCTGGACCAAGGAGAAAGGCGTCCCCCTGATCTATGGCTACACCTTC.